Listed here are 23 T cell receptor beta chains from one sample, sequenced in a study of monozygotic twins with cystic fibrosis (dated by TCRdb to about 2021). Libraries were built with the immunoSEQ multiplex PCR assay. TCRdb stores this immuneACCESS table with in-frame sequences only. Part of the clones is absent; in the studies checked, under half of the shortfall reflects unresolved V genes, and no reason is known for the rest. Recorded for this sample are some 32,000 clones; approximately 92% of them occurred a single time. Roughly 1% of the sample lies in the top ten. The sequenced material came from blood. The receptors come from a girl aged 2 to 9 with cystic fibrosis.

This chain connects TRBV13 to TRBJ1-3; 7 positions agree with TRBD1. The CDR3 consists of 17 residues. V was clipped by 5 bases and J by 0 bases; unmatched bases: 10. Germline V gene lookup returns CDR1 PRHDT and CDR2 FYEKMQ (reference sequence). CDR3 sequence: CASSTRQGNPSGNTIYF. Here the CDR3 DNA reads TGTGCCAGCAGCACAAGACAGGGAAATCCCTCTGGAAACACCATATATTTT.

The CDR3 DNA is TGTGCCAGCAGCTTAGGAGGGCGGAACGAGCAGTACTTC. Protein: CASSLGGRNEQYF. The V and J genes are TRBV11-1 and TRBJ2-7; D perhaps matches TRBD2 (5 bases). The V gene lost 1 base and the J gene lost 5 bases, with 9 bases spanning the gap. The CDR3 extends over 13 amino acids. Germline V gene lookup returns CDR1 SGHAT and CDR2 FQDESV (reference sequence).

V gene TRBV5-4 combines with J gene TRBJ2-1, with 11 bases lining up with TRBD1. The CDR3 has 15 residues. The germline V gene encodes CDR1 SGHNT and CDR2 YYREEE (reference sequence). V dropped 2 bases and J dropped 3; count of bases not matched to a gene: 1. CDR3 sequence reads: CASSLGTGGYNEQFF. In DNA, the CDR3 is TGTGCCAGCAGCTTAGGGACAGGGGGCTACAATGAGCAGTTCTTC.

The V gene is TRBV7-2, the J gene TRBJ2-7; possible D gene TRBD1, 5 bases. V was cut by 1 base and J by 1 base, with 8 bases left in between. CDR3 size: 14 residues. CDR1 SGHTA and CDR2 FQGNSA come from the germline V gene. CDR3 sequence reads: CASSLGGRSYEQYF. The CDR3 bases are TGTGCCAGCAGCTTAGGGGGCAGGTCCTACGAGCAGTACTTC. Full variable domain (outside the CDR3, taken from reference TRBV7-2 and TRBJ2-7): GAGVSQSPSNKVTEKGKDVELRCDPISGHTALYWYRQSLGQGLEFLIYFQGNSAPDKSGLPSDRFSAERTGGSVSTLTIQRTQQEDSAVYLCASSLGGRSYEQYFGPGTRLTVT.

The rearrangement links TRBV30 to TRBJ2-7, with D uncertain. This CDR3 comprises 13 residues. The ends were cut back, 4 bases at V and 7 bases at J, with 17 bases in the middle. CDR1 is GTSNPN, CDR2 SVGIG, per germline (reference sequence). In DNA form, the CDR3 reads TGTGCCTGGACTGGACCCGTGTTAAGGGAGCAGTACTTC. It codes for CAWTGPVLREQYF.

CDR3 DNA sequence: TGTGCCAGCGGACCTCGGATGAACACTGAAGCTTTCTTT. It yields the protein CASGPRMNTEAFF. The chain recombines TRBV27 with TRBJ1-1; D not resolved. Trimming took 8 bases from V and 0 from J, leaving 10 bases between them. The CDR3 is made up of 13 amino acids. Looked up from germline, CDR1 is MNHEY and CDR2 is SMNVEV (reference sequence).

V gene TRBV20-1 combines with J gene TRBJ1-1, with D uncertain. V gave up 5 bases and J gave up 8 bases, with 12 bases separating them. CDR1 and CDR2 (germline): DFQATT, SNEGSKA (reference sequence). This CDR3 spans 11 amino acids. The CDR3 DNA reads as TGCAGTGCTTTTGGGCCATCGGAAGCTTTCTTT. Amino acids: CSAFGPSEAFF.

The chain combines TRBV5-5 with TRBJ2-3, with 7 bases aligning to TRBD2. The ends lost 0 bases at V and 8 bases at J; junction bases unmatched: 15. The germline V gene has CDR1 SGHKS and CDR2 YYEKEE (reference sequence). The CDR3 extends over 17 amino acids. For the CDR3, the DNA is TGTGCCAGCAGCTTGGTGTCCGGCGGGAGTCCTGAAGGTACGCAGTATTTT. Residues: CASSLVSGGSPEGTQYF.

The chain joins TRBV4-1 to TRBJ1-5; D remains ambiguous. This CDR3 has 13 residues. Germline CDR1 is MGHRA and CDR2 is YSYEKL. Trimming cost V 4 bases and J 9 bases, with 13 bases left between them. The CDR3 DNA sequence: TGCGCCAGCAGCCCAGACCCGCCGGGGCCCCAGCATTTT. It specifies CASSPDPPGPQHF.

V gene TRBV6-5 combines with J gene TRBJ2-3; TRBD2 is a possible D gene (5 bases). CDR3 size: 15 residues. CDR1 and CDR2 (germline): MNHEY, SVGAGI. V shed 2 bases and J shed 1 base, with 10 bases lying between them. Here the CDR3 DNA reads TGTGCCAGCAGTTACGGGGAGAGCGGCACAGATACGCAGTATTTT. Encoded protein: CASSYGESGTDTQYF.

The CDR3 loop reads CASRRTATDTQYF. The CDR3 DNA is TGTGCCAGCAGACGGACGGCCACAGATACGCAGTATTTT. The V call is TRBV25-1, the J call TRBJ2-3; D remains unclear. CDR3 length: 13 residues. Trimming cost V 6 bases and J 2 bases, with 9 bases left between them. Germline V gives CDR1 MGHDK, CDR2 SYGVNS.

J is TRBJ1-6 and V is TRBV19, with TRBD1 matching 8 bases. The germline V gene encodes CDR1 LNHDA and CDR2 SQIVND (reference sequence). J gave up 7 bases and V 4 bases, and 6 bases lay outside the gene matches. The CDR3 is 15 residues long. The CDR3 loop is CASSTKGQANSPLHF. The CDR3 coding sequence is TGTGCCAGTAGTACCAAGGGACAGGCCAATTCACCCCTCCACTTT.

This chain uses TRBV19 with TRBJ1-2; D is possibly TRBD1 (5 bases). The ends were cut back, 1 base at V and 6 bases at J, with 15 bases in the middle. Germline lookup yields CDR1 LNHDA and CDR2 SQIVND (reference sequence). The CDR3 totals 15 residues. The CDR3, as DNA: TGTGCCAGTAGTATAGGCACCAGGGCAGGAGATGGCTACACCTTC. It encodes CASSIGTRAGDGYTF.

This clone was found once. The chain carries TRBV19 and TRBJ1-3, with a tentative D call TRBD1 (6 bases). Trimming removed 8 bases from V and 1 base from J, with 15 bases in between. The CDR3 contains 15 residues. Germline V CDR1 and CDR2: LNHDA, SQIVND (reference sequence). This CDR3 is CASAAGHRSGNTIYF. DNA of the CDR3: TGTGCCAGTGCAGCGGGACACAGATCTGGAAACACCATATATTTT.

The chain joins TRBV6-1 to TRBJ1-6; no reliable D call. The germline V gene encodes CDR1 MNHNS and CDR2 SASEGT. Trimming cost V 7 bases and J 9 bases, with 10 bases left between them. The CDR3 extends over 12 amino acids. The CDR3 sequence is CASIEGGSPLHF. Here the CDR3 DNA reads TGTGCCAGCATCGAAGGTGGTTCACCCCTCCACTTT.

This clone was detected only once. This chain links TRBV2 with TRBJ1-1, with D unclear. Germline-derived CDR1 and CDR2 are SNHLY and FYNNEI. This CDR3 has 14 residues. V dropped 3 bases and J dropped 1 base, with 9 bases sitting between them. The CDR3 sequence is CASSDRWANTEAFF. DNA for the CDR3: TGTGCCAGCAGTGATCGGTGGGCGAACACTGAAGCTTTCTTT.

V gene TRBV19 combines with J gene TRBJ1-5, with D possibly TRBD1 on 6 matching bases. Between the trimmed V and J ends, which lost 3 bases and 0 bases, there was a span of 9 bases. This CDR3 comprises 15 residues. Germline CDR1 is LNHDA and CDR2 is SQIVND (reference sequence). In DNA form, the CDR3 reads TGTGCCAGTAGTATGGGGACAACTAGCAATCAGCCCCAGCATTTT. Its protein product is CASSMGTTSNQPQHF.

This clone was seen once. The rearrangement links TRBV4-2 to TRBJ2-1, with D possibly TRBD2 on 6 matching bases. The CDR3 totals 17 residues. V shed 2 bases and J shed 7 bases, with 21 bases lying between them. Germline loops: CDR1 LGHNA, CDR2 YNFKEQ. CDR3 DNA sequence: TGTGCCAGCAGCCAATCTATTAGCGGCCCCCGGGGGAATGAGCAGTTCTTC. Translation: CASSQSISGPRGNEQFF.

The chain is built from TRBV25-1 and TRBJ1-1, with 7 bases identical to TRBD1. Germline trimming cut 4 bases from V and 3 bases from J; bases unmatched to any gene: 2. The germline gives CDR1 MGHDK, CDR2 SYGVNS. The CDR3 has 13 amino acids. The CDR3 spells CASSATGYTEAFF. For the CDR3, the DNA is TGTGCCAGCAGTGCGACAGGGTACACTGAAGCTTTCTTT.

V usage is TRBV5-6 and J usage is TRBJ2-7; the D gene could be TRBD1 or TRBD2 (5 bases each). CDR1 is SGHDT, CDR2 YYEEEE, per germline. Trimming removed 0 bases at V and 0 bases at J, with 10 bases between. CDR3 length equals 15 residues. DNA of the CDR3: TGTGCCAGCAGCTTGGCGGGGCTCAGCTCCTACGAGCAGTACTTC. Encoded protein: CASSLAGLSSYEQYF.

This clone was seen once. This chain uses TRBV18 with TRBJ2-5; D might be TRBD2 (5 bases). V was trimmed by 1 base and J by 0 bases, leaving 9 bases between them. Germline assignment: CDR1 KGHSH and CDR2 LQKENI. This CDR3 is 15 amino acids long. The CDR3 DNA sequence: TGTGCCAGCTCACCACTCGGGGAGTACCAAGAGACCCAGTACTTC. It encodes CASSPLGEYQETQYF.

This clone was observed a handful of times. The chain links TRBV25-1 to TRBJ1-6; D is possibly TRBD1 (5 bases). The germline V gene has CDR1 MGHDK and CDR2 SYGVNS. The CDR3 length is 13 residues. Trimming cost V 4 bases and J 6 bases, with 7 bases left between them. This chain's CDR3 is CASSVQGNSPLHF. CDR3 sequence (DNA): TGTGCCAGCAGTGTCCAGGGTAATTCACCCCTCCACTTT.

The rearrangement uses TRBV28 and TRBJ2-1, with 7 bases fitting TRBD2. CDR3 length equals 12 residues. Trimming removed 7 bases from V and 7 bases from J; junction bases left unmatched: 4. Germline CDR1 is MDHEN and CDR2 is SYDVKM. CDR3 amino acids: CASKGGRNEQFF. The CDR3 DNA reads TGTGCCAGCAAAGGCGGGAGAAATGAGCAGTTCTTC.